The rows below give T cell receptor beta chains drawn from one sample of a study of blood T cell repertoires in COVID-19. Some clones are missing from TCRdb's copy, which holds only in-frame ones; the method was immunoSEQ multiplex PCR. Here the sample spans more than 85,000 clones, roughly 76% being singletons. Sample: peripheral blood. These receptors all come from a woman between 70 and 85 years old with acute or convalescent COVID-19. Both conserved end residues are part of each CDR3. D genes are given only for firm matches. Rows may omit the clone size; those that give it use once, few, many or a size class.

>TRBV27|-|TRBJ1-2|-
TGTGCCAGCAGAGGACACAACTATGGCTACACCTTC
CASRGHNYGYTF
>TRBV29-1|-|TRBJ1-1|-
TGCAGCATCCTATCCCCCTTGGTGGCTTTCTTT
CSILSPLVAFF
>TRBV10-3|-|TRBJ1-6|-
TGTGCCATCAGTGAGTCGTGGGGGCCAATTAATTCACCCCTCCACTTT
CAISESWGPINSPLHF
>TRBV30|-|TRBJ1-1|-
TGTGCCTGGAGGCAGGTTGAAGCTTTCTTT
CAWRQVEAFF
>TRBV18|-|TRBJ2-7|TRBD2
TGTGCCAGCTCACCAGGACTAGCGGGAGAAAAGCAGTACTTC
CASSPGLAGEKQYF
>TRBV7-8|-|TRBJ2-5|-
TGTGCCAGCAGCTTAGAGGCGGGGGCGGTCCAAGAGACCCAGTACTTC
CASSLEAGAVQETQYF
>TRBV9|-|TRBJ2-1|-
TGTGCCAGCAGCCCTCCCCCGGGGTCCTACAATGAGCAGTTCTTC
CASSPPPGSYNEQFF
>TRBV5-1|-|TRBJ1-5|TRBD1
TGCGCCAGCAGCTTGGACGGACAGGGGGGGAAGCCCCAGCATTTT
CASSLDGQGGKPQHF
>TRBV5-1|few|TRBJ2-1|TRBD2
TGCGCCAGCAGCCCGCGTCCGGGACTAGCGGGACATGAGCAGTTCTTC
CASSPRPGLAGHEQFF
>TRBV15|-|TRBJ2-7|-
TGTGCCACCAGTATAGGGGGCGAGCAGTACTTC
CATSIGGEQYF
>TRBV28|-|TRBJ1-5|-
TGTGCCAGCAGTTTTCCGGAGTATAGCAATCAGCCCCAGCATTTT
CASSFPEYSNQPQHF
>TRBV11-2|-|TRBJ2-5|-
TGTGCCAGCACCCCATCCGCCGGAGGGTGGGAGACCCAGTACTTC
CASTPSAGGWETQYF
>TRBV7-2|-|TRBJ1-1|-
TGTGCCAGCAGCTTACAGACAGAGAACACTGAAGCTTTCTTT
CASSLQTENTEAFF
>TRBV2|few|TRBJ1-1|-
TGTGCCAGCAGTGGCGGGGGCTTAACTTTCTTT
CASSGGGLTFF
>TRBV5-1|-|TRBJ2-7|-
TGCGCCAGCAGCTTGGCAGGGAATGAGCAGTACTTC
CASSLAGNEQYF
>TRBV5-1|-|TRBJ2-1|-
TGCGCCAGCAGCACGCTGGGAGTGGGTTACAATGAGCAGTTCTTC
CASSTLGVGYNEQFF
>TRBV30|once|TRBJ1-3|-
TGTGCCTGGAGTTTGAACAGGGATAACACCATATATTTT
CAWSLNRDNTIYF
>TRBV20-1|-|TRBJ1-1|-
TGCAGTGCTAGTTACACGAACACTGAAGCTTTCTTT
CSASYTNTEAFF
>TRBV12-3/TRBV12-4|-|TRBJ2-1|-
TGTGCCAGCAGTTTGCGGAGCAATGAGCAGTTCTTC
CASSLRSNEQFF
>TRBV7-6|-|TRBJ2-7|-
TGTGCCAGCAGCTTCTTAGTTGGAGCAGGGCCGATCTACGAGCAGTACTTC
CASSFLVGAGPIYEQYF
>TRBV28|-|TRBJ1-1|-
TGTGCCAGCAAACTGGACAATGAAGCTTTCTTT
CASKLDNEAFF
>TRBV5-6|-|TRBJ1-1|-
TGTGCCAGCAGCTTGGTCGGGACAATCGGAGAAGCTTTCTTT
CASSLVGTIGEAFF
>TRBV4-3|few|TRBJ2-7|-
TGCGCCAGCAGCCAAGGGGCGTCCTCCTACGAGCAGTACTTC
CASSQGASSYEQYF
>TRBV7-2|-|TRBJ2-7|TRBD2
TGTGCCAGCAGCCTGGGTCCTAGCGGGGGGGTTACCTACGAGCAGTACTTC
CASSLGPSGGVTYEQYF
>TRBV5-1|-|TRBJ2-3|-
TGCGCCAGCAGCCCAGGGCCTAAGGGCACAGATACGCAGTATTTT
CASSPGPKGTDTQYF
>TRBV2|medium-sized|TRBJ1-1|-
TGTGCCAGCACAGGGACAATTCAGGGCACTGAAGCTTTCTTT
CASTGTIQGTEAFF
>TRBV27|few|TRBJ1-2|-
TGTGCCAGCAGTCCCGCCCTCGGGGGCTATGGCTACACCTTC
CASSPALGGYGYTF
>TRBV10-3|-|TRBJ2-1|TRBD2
TGTGCCATCAGTGAGGGTGGACTAGCGGGAAGAAATGAGCAGTTCTTC
CAISEGGLAGRNEQFF
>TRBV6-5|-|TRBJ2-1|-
TGTGCCAGCAGTTACCTTAGCTCCTACAATGAGCAGTTCTTC
CASSYLSSYNEQFF
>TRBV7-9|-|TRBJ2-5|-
TGTGCCAGCAGCTTGAACACCCAAGAGACCCAGTACTTC
CASSLNTQETQYF
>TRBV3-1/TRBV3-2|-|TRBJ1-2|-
TGTGCCAGCAGCCAAAGTACGGGAAGCTATGGCTACACCTTC
CASSQSTGSYGYTF
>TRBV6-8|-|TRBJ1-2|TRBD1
TGTGCCAGCAGTTACCCCCCCCGGACAGGGTACCCCGAGGACTATGGCTACACCTTC
CASSYPPRTGYPEDYGYTF
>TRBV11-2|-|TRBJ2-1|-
TGTGCCAGCAGCCCATCGGCGGGGTACCGTTACAATGAGCAGTTCTTC
CASSPSAGYRYNEQFF
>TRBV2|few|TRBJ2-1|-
TGTGCCAGCGGCGGGAATGAGCAGTTCTTC
CASGGNEQFF
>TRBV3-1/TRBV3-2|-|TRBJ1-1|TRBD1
TGTGCCAGCAGCCAAGTTAGGCAGGGGGCGGCTTTCTTT
CASSQVRQGAAFF
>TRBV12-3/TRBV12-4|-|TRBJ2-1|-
TGTGCCAGCAGCCCTCCGGACGGGGATGAGCAGTTCTTC
CASSPPDGDEQFF
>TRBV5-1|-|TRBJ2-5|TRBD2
TGCGCCAGCAGCCCCCAAGCGGCGGGGGGCCGGGGAGAGACCCAGTACTTC
CASSPQAAGGRGETQYF
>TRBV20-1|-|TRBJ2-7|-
TGCAGCGCCGTATGGCAGTACGAGCAGTACTTC
CSAVWQYEQYF
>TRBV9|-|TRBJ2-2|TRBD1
TGTGCCAGCAGCGTAACAGGGGTCACCGGGGAGCTGTTTTTT
CASSVTGVTGELFF
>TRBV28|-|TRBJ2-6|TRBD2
TGTGCCAGCAGGGGTACTGGACTAGCGGGAATTGGGGCCAACGTCCTGACTTTC
CASRGTGLAGIGANVLTF